This TCR beta chain was identified during a study of blood T cell repertoires in COVID-19. Study in general: T cells, B-cell-depleted T cells, or PBMCs provided the cDNA or gDNA that served as material.

This CDR3 spans 18 amino acids. With V trimmed by 2 bases and J by 2 bases, 6 bases remained unmatched. Germline CDR1 is KGHDR and CDR2 is SFDVKD. Authors' analysis steps: Estimated nucleated cell counts came from reference gene primer amplification. Only in-frame clones appear in the TCRdb table, and some are missing; sequencing was by immunoSEQ multiplex PCR. The D gene and trimming were derived from the DNA, and the V and J assignments and clone size from that table. In the table there are 200,000 or so clones, 80% of which are singletons. The genes are TRBV24-1 and TRBJ2-3, with 13 positions matching TRBD2. This TCR was recovered from a woman between 65 and 79 years old with acute or convalescent COVID-19. Sequencing used peripheral blood. CDR3 sequence reads: CATSDSGTSGKTTDTQYF. For the CDR3, the DNA is TGTGCCACCAGTGATTCCGGGACTAGCGGGAAGACCACAGATACGCAGTATTTT.